This TCR beta chain comes out of a study of cytomegalovirus exposure and HLA in healthy donors. As for the study in general: HLA-typed donors were the source of approximately 88 million unique TCRs, which an early data release held.

The PCR was carried out with 60 Vbeta primers and 13 Jbeta primers. Sequenced by immunoSEQ multiplex PCR; TCRdb stores in-frame clones only, minus some. The table lists 140,000 to 150,000 clones, around 79% of them singletons. V lost 7 bases and J 1 base, leaving 10 bases between the germline ends. Germline-derived CDR1 and CDR2 are LNHDA and SQIVND (reference sequence). The CDR3 is 13 amino acids. Specimen: PBMCs. This clonotype was sampled from a man aged 40-50 years in good health and CMV-seropositive. The genes are TRBV19 and TRBJ1-1; tentative D call: TRBD1 (5 bases). CDR3 bases: TGTGCCAGTATAGACAGATGGAACACTGAAGCTTTCTTT. This sequence encodes CASIDRWNTEAFF.